This entry lists 10 T cell receptor beta chains sequenced from one sample in a study of control samples from healthy donors and cancer patients. This table comes from immunoSEQ multiplex PCR, and its TCRdb copy is limited to in-frame clones, with some not included. Of more than 140,000 clones listed, 75% to 95% are singletons. The sequenced sample was blood. These receptors all come from a man younger than 35 in good health.

The J gene is TRBJ2-2, the V gene TRBV29-1, with unresolved D. Trimming took 4 bases from V and 2 from J, leaving 8 bases between them. CDR3 length equals 13 residues. Per the germline V gene, CDR1 is SQVTM and CDR2 is ANQGSEA. As DNA, the CDR3 is TGCAGCGTTGGTGGTAGAAACACCGGGGAGCTGTTTTTT. The encoded protein is CSVGGRNTGELFF.

The chain links TRBV7-2 to TRBJ1-6; D is uncertain. V was cut by 1 base and J by 10 bases, with 5 bases left in between. The CDR3 spans 12 residues. CDR1 and CDR2 (germline): SGHTA, FQGNSA. The DNA of the CDR3 is TGTGCCAGCAGCTTAGGTACATCACCCCTCCACTTT. It translates to CASSLGTSPLHF. Looking up the rest from reference TRBV7-2 and TRBJ1-6 gives the full variable domain: GAGVSQSPSNKVTEKGKDVELRCDPISGHTALYWYRQSLGQGLEFLIYFQGNSAPDKSGLPSDRFSAERTGGSVSTLTIQRTQQEDSAVYLCASSLGTSPLHFGNGTRLTVT.

The chain carries TRBV7-2 and TRBJ2-7, with 9 bases aligning to TRBD2. CDR1 and CDR2 (germline): SGHTA, FQGNSA. The CDR3 extends over 16 amino acids. With V trimmed by 3 bases and J by 4 bases, 10 bases remained unmatched. The CDR3 region is CASSFVGGGAVYEQYF. The CDR3 DNA reads as TGTGCCAGCAGCTTCGTTGGCGGGGGGGCAGTTTACGAGCAGTACTTC.

V usage is TRBV6-2 or TRBV6-3 and J usage is TRBJ1-2; D call uncertain. V was cut by 2 bases and J by 6 bases, with 13 bases left in between. Germline V gene sequence: CDR1 MNHEY, CDR2 SVGEGT. There are 14 residues in the CDR3. The CDR3 DNA reads TGTGCCAGCAGTTACGCACACGCCGCTGATGGCTACACCTTC. Its protein product is CASSYAHAADGYTF.

The CDR3 nucleotides are TGTGCCAGCAGCCCGACAGTTAGCAATCAGCCCCAGCATTTT. This translates into CASSPTVSNQPQHF. The chain employs TRBV6-5 and TRBJ1-5; possible D gene TRBD1, 5 bases. The CDR3 has 14 residues. Looked up from germline, CDR1 is MNHEY and CDR2 is SVGAGI. Trimming shortened V by 6 bases and J by 0 bases, and 9 bases separated the two germline ends.

The chain has TRBV13 and TRBJ2-7; D is unclear. Per germline, CDR1 PRHDT and CDR2 FYEKMQ (reference sequence). This CDR3 is built from 14 residues. Trimming removed 4 bases from V and 7 bases from J, with 17 bases in between. The CDR3 sequence is CASSSGTGRWEQYF. The CDR3 DNA is TGTGCCAGCAGCTCCGGTACTGGCCGCTGGGAGCAGTACTTC. Full variable domain (rest looked up from reference TRBV13 and TRBJ2-7): AAGVIQSPRHLIKEKRETATLKCYPIPRHDTVYWYQQGPGQDPQFLISFYEKMQSDKGSIPDRFSAQQFSDYHSELNMSSLELGDSALYFCASSSGTGRWEQYFGPGTRLTVT.

The gene calls are TRBV28 and TRBJ2-2; D remains ambiguous. Germline loops: CDR1 MDHEN, CDR2 SYDVKM. V lost 3 bases and J lost 2, with 13 bases in between. This CDR3 has 16 amino acids. The CDR3 nucleotides read TGTGCCAGCAGTTTTTTCTCTCAACTAAACACCGGGGAGCTGTTTTTT. This gives the protein CASSFFSQLNTGELFF.

The chain joins TRBV7-3 to TRBJ2-2; tentative D call: TRBD1 (6 bases). Deletions cut 1 base from V and 4 bases from J, with 7 bases between. Germline values: CDR1 SGHTA, CDR2 FQGTGA. The length of the CDR3 is 14 residues. The CDR3: CASSLMGATGELFF. Written as DNA, the CDR3 is TGTGCCAGCAGCTTAATGGGGGCCACCGGGGAGCTGTTTTTT.

The V call is TRBV20-1, the J call TRBJ1-6, with TRBD1 as a possible D gene (5 bases). The CDR3 runs 11 residues. Germline V lookup: CDR1 DFQATT, CDR2 SNEGSKA (reference sequence). Deletions cut 6 bases from V and 14 bases from J, with 14 bases between. The CDR3 region has the DNA TGCAGTGCCCCACTGGCAGGGACCCTCCACTTT. It codes for CSAPLAGTLHF.

The gene calls are TRBV7-9 and TRBJ2-5, with TRBD2 matching over 12 bases. The germline CDR1 and CDR2 sequences are SEHNR and FQNEAQ (reference sequence). The trim removed 6 bases at V and 4 bases at J, leaving 6 bases unmatched. This CDR3 spans 15 amino acids. The CDR3 here is CASRPKLAGGETQYF. CDR3 in DNA: TGTGCCAGCAGACCCAAACTAGCGGGGGGAGAGACCCAGTACTTC.